The T cell receptor (beta chain) under discussion was sequenced for a study of vaccination effects on CD4 cells after COVID-19. Study as a whole: Samples collected post-vaccine were obtained a median of 72 days after the second dose.

On this clone itself: Its antigen remains unknown.

Expansion of antigen-specific CD4+ T cells with viral peptide pools was carried out by the ViraFEST assay before sequencing. With roughly 10 days of culture completed, CD4+ T cells were isolated. Participants were given two doses of BNT162b2 or mRNA-1273 vaccine. Negative nucleocapsid antibody tests before and after vaccination confirmed no previous SARS-CoV-2 infection. Both day 3 and day 7 saw half the medium replaced with IL-2 medium. Study-level points and caveats: The study dataset contains few convalescent patients and includes no early post-infection timepoints.

The method was immunoSEQ multiplex PCR; TCRdb's version includes in-frame clones alone and lacks a portion of them. The sample carries tens of thousands of clones, about 67% recorded once. The source was CD4+ T cells from PBMCs cultured with HCoV-229E spike peptides, collected after COVID-19 vaccination. The clonotype comes from a human donor who received a COVID-19 vaccine.

CDR3 sequence: CATSDLGTGGIHEQFF. The CDR3 DNA sequence: TGTGCCACCAGTGATCTCGGGACAGGGGGAATACATGAGCAGTTCTTC. The rearrangement links TRBV24-1 to TRBJ2-1; 11 nucleotides match TRBD1. The germline V gene has CDR1 KGHDR and CDR2 SFDVKD. There are 16 residues in the CDR3. The junction had 8 bases not matched to a gene; V was cut back by 3 bases and J by 8 bases.